These 6 T cell receptor beta chains came from one sample sequenced in a study of molecular identifiers for immune sequencing clone quantification. TCRdb reprocessed the PCR reads via MiXCR and lists one record per CDR3 protein. The table lists about 39,000 distinct CDR3 sequences, roughly 18% of them singletons. The specimen was naive CD8+ T cells from blood, with Jurkat cell RNA spiked in. Noted subset: FACS-sorted CD8+CD4-CCR7+CD45RA+ naive T cells. The receptor source for this set is a human donor in good health. Some libraries in this study had Jurkat cell RNA spiked in.

This clonotype turned up a few times. An end of the junction differs from the germline gene, which may be a read error. The rearrangement links TRBV28 to TRBJ2-5; 14 positions match TRBD2. This CDR3 contains 16 residues. Germline V gene lookup returns CDR1 MDHEN and CDR2 SYDVKM. CDR3 region: CASSIRLAGGQETRYF. The CDR3 coding sequence is TGTGCCAGCAGTATACGACTAGCGGGAGGGCAAGAGACCCGGTACTTC.

This clonotype was counted many times. This chain joins TRBV6-2 or TRBV6-3 and TRBJ2-1, with 10 bases that match TRBD2. The CDR3 is made up of 17 amino acids. The V gene end was trimmed by 0 bases and the J gene end by 9 bases; junction bases not matched to a gene: 11. Per the germline V gene, CDR1 is MNHEY and CDR2 is SVGEGT. This CDR3 is CASSYSREGLALGEQFF. DNA of the CDR3: TGTGCCAGCAGTTACTCGAGGGAGGGACTAGCGTTGGGTGAGCAGTTCTTC.

The J gene is TRBJ2-1, the V gene TRBV9, with a weak D call TRBD2 (6 bases). Looked up from germline, CDR1 is SGDLS and CDR2 is YYNGEE. V gave up 3 bases and J gave up 6 bases, with 13 bases separating them. This CDR3 region has 14 residues. CDR3 residues: CASSAMEAGNEQFF. CDR3 DNA sequence: TGTGCCAGCAGCGCTATGGAAGCGGGCAATGAGCAGTTCTTC.

Relative to its sample, this clonotype is medium-sized. CDR3 nucleotides: TGCGCCAGCAGCCAAAAAGCGGGAGAGTGGGAGACCCAGTACTTC. It encodes CASSQKAGEWETQYF. The chain recombines TRBV4-1 with TRBJ2-5; 8 bases fit TRBD2. The CDR3 runs to 15 residues. Germline lookup yields CDR1 MGHRA and CDR2 YSYEKL. V lost 2 bases, J lost 5 bases, and 7 bases stayed unmatched.

Concerning this clonotype itself: This clone may be a read error of a much larger clone one base away. The chain uses TRBV7-2 and TRBJ2-3, with D perhaps TRBD2 (6 bases). CDR1 and CDR2 from the germline V gene are SGHTA and FQGNSA. V shed 4 bases and J shed 3 bases, with 17 bases lying between them. This CDR3 spans 16 amino acids. CDR3 region: CASSSFYGRRTDTQYF. In nucleotides, the CDR3 is TGTGCCAGCAGCTCCTTTTATGGGAGGAGGACAGATACGCAGTATTTT.

Details on this clonotype: The germline gene is not matched at one end of the junction; a read error may be the cause. This sequence joins TRBV20-1 and TRBJ2-1; 10 bases are shared with TRBD2. The CDR3 has 14 amino acids. Germline lookup yields CDR1 DFQATT and CDR2 SNEGSKA (reference sequence). CDR3 protein: CSALLLAGVNEQLF. DNA of the CDR3: TGCAGTGCTCTCCTTCTAGCGGGAGTCAATGAGCAGCTCTTC.